Listed below are T cell receptor beta chains from one sample, sequenced in a study of blood T cells in healthy people across ages. TCRdb re-analysed the 5' RACE reads in MiXCR, keeping a single row per CDR3 protein. The repertoire holds 950,000 to 1,200,000 distinct CDR3 sequences, with around two fifths as singletons. The sample comprised blood. The receptors stem from a young man in good health. Each CDR3 is given with its conserved first and last residue. Clone size appears in some rows only: once, few, many, or a class for an expanded clone.

V	size	J	CDR3
TRBV5-1	-	TRBJ1-5	CASRKGGDQPQHF
TRBV5-6	-	TRBJ2-3	CASSQQGRSTDTQYF
TRBV7-9	few	TRBJ1-5	CASSTDGDQPQHF
TRBV5-1	-	TRBJ2-2	CANRDENTGELFF
TRBV20-1	-	TRBJ1-5	CSARREGGNQPQHF
TRBV4-2	few	TRBJ1-5	CASSQEGDLSNQPQHF
TRBV12-3/TRBV12-4	-	TRBJ1-1	CASSSPDRPNTEAFF
TRBV7-9	-	TRBJ2-3	CASSPPGTYTQYF
TRBV6-2/TRBV6-3	few	TRBJ2-7	CASSYSAGTEPNYEQYF
TRBV7-2	-	TRBJ1-2	CASSRTGDFGYTF
TRBV2	-	TRBJ2-1	CASRTGTSGGKRYNEQFF
TRBV13	-	TRBJ1-1	CASSLQDNTEAFF
TRBV5-5	-	TRBJ1-4	CASSGQAAATNEKLFF
TRBV6-5	-	TRBJ1-2	CASSYSRQLGYYGYTF
TRBV20-1	-	TRBJ2-1	CSARDGLATTEQFF
TRBV12-3/TRBV12-4	few	TRBJ1-2	CASSGATGDYGYTF
TRBV7-2	once	TRBJ1-5	CASSLSLGPSQPQHF
TRBV29-1	-	TRBJ1-3	CSVVGASSGNTIYF